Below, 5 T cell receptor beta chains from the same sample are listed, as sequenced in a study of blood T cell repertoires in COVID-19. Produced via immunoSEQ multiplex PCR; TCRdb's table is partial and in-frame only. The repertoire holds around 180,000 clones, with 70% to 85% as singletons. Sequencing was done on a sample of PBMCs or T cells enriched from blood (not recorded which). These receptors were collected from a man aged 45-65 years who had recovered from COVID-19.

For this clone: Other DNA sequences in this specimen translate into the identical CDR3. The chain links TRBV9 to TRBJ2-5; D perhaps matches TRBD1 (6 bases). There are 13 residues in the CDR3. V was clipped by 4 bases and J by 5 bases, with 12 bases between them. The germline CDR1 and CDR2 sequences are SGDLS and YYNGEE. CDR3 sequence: CASSPGGRETQYF. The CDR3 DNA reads TGTGCCAGCAGCCCTGGGGGCCGGGAGACCCAGTACTTC.

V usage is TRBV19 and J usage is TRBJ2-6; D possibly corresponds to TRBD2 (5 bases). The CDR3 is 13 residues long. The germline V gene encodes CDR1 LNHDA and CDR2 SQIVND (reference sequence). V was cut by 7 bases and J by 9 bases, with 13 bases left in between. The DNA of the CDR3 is TGTGCCAGTACTCCGGGGTCTGGCAACGTCCTGACTTTC. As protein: CASTPGSGNVLTF.

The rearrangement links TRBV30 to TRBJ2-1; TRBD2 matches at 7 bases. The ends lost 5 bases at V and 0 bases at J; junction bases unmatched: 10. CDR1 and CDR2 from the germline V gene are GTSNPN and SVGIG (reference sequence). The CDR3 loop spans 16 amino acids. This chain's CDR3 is CAWGSKRGSSYNEQFF. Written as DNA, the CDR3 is TGTGCCTGGGGTTCCAAGCGGGGAAGCTCCTACAATGAGCAGTTCTTC.

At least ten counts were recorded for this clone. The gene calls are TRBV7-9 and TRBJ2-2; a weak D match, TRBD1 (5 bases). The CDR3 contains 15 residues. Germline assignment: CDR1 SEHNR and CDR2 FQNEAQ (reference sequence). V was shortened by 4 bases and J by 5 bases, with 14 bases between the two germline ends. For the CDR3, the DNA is TGTGCCAGCAGCTCGGACACCCTTTTTACCGGGGAGCTGTTTTTT. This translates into CASSSDTLFTGELFF.

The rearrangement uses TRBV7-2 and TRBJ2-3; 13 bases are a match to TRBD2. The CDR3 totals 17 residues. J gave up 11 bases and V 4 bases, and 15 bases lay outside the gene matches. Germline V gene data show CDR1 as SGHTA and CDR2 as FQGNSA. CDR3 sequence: CASSSGRGTSGAKGQYF. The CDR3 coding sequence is TGTGCCAGCAGCTCCGGGCGGGGGACTAGCGGGGCCAAGGGGCAGTATTTT.